This TCR beta chain came from a study of blood T cells in healthy people across ages. Study-level background: Per every two T cells, about one barcoded beta molecule was captured by template switching.

Healthy Caucasians from Russia aged roughly 6 to 95 served as donors. Samples each yielded at least 6 micrograms of total RNA. V lost 4 bases and J lost 5, with 8 bases in between. Germline CDR1 reads DFQATT; CDR2 reads SNEGSKA (reference sequence). The CDR3 has 11 amino acids. The authors ran a second PCR of 7 to 11 cycles using a sample-barcoded 5' primer and a J-beta primer mix. In TCRdb, the 5' RACE reads were re-called with MiXCR into one record per CDR3 protein. The data contain hundreds of thousands of distinct CDR3 sequences, about 52% of them seen just once; the ten biggest clones take up 51%.

V gene TRBV20-1 combines with J gene TRBJ1-1; unclear D gene. The clonotype was recovered from a man in his 60s in good health. The sequencing input was blood. This CDR3 reads CSAIPRTEAFF. The CDR3 bases are TGCAGTGCTATCCCCCGGACTGAAGCTTTCTTT.